The present TCR beta chain was sequenced within a study of T cells in localized non-small cell lung cancer. Study-wide points: Multi-region tumor sequencing was not done, so intratumor heterogeneity could not be excluded. In adjacent lung appeared a median 57 of the top 100 tumor clones. Compared with tumor, uninvolved adjacent lung displayed greater T cell clonality, ranking highest overall. Overall survival was longer when the density of T cells in the blood was higher.

The CDR3 sequence is 17 residues long. CDR1 is ENHRY, CDR2 SYGVKD, per germline. V was clipped by 0 bases and J by 4 bases, with 16 bases between them. Concerning this clone itself: Antigen: not known.

TCRdb keeps only in-frame clones here, not all; method: immunoSEQ multiplex PCR. The table lists 50,000 to 55,000 clones, more than 85% of them singletons. V usage is TRBV10-3 and J usage is TRBJ2-1; D may correspond to TRBD1 or TRBD2 (7 bases each). This specimen consisted of PBMCs, obtained before any cancer treatment. The TCR comes from a female donor with stage II lung adenocarcinoma. The CDR3 spells CAISESMAGGEYNEQFF. The CDR3 nucleotides read TGTGCCATCAGTGAGTCGATGGCAGGGGGGGAATACAATGAGCAGTTCTTC.